The 31 T cell receptor beta chains listed next were all sequenced from one sample in a study of blood T cell repertoires in COVID-19 (dated by TCRdb to between 2020 and 2021). The library was obtained by the immunoSEQ multiplex PCR assay. As stored in TCRdb, this immuneACCESS dataset retains in-frame rearrangements with V and J assigned. A fraction of the clones does not appear; measured against another copy, unresolved V genes explain less than half of the discrepancy, and the remainder lacks a known reason. This sample gives around 370,000 clones in total; about nine tenths of them show up just once. About 6% of the sample is held by the ten biggest clonotypes. Sequenced sample: peripheral blood. The source is a woman in her forties or fifties with COVID-19, enrolled during active disease.

V usage is TRBV7-2 and J usage is TRBJ2-1, with TRBD1 identical over 8 bases. V was pared by 2 bases and J by 2 bases, with 8 bases of the junction left unmatched. CDR3 length: 17 residues. Per germline, CDR1 SGHTA and CDR2 FQGNSA. This chain's CDR3 is CASSLPTGVLAYNEQFF. The CDR3 region has the DNA TGTGCCAGCAGCTTACCGACAGGGGTCCTCGCCTACAATGAGCAGTTCTTC.

The genes are TRBV7-9 and TRBJ2-7; 8 nucleotides line up with TRBD1. J gave up 5 bases and V 4 bases, and 13 bases lay outside the gene matches. Looked up from germline, CDR1 is SEHNR and CDR2 is FQNEAQ (reference sequence). This CDR3 region has 16 residues. CDR3 protein: CASSSRGQTGVHEQYF. The CDR3 nucleotides read TGTGCCAGCAGCTCCCGCGGACAGACAGGGGTCCACGAGCAGTACTTC.

The chain uses TRBV20-1 and TRBJ2-7; TRBD2 matches at 7 bases. The junction had 2 bases not matched to a gene; V was cut back by 3 bases and J by 3 bases. The germline V gene has CDR1 DFQATT and CDR2 SNEGSKA (reference sequence). This CDR3 region has 12 residues. CDR3 protein: CSASLAGYEQYF. In DNA, the CDR3 is TGCAGTGCTAGTTTAGCGGGCTACGAGCAGTACTTC.

The gene calls are TRBV6-6 and TRBJ2-7; D perhaps matches TRBD1 (6 bases). The CDR3 is 15 residues long. Per the germline V gene, CDR1 is MNHNY and CDR2 is SVGAGI (reference sequence). V was cut by 8 bases and J by 3 bases, with 20 bases left in between. CDR3 sequence: CASLDSGVFNYEQYF. CDR3 nucleotide sequence: TGTGCCAGCCTTGACTCAGGGGTATTCAACTACGAGCAGTACTTC.

This clone was picked up one time. This sequence joins TRBV10-2 and TRBJ1-4; 7 bases map to TRBD1. CDR3 size: 13 residues. V was pared by 10 bases and J by 4 bases, with 6 bases of the junction left unmatched. Germline loops: CDR1 WSHSY, CDR2 SAAADI. CDR3 in amino acids: CATSGQLNEKLFF. The CDR3 DNA follows: TGCGCCACCTCGGGACAGCTTAATGAAAAACTGTTTTTT.

V usage is TRBV27 and J usage is TRBJ1-2; 7 bases are a match to TRBD1. Looked up from germline, CDR1 is MNHEY and CDR2 is SMNVEV (reference sequence). The CDR3 is 14 residues long. V trimming: 7 bases; J trimming: 4 bases; junction bases outside the gene matches: 9. The CDR3 region has the DNA TGTGCCAGCAAGACACAGGGGATGATCTATGGCTACACCTTC. Its protein product is CASKTQGMIYGYTF.

This sequence joins TRBV5-1 and TRBJ2-5; 7 bases align to TRBD1. Germline trimming cut 0 bases from V and 2 bases from J; bases unmatched to any gene: 13. The germline V gene has CDR1 SGHRS and CDR2 YFSETQ. This CDR3 has 18 amino acids. The CDR3 region is CASSLAPTGTETQETQYF. Written as DNA, the CDR3 is TGCGCCAGCAGCTTGGCCCCGACCGGGACAGAAACTCAAGAGACCCAGTACTTC.

The gene calls are TRBV12-3 or TRBV12-4 and TRBJ1-2; D is uncertain. The CDR3 contains 11 residues. V was pared by 1 base and J by 8 bases, with 5 bases between. CDR3 sequence reads: CASSLGLGYTF. The CDR3 region has the DNA TGTGCCAGCAGTTTAGGGCTCGGCTACACCTTC.

The chain joins TRBV11-3 to TRBJ1-6; 7 bases map to TRBD1. With V trimmed by 3 bases and J by 9 bases, 8 bases remained unmatched. Germline V gives CDR1 SGHNT, CDR2 YENEEA. The CDR3 totals 15 residues. For the CDR3, the DNA is TGTGCCAGCAGCTTTGGGGGACAGTCAGGTTCACCCCTCCACTTT. This gives the protein CASSFGGQSGSPLHF.

The V gene is TRBV13, the J gene TRBJ2-7, with a possible D match to TRBD1 (6 bases). The V gene lost 5 bases and the J gene lost 3 bases, with 14 bases spanning the gap. The germline gives CDR1 PRHDT, CDR2 FYEKMQ (reference sequence). The CDR3 loop spans 14 amino acids. The CDR3 DNA reads TGTGCCAGCAGCAAACAGGGATTGGACTACGAGCAGTACTTC. The encoded protein is CASSKQGLDYEQYF.

J is TRBJ2-3 and V is TRBV27, with D uncertain. Germline values: CDR1 MNHEY, CDR2 SMNVEV (reference sequence). The CDR3 length is 14 residues. Trimming removed 5 bases at V and 0 bases at J, with 9 bases between. The CDR3 here is CASSPTPSTDTQYF. The CDR3, as DNA: TGTGCCAGCAGTCCCACTCCAAGCACAGATACGCAGTATTTT.

The J gene is TRBJ1-2, the V gene TRBV27; 10 bases fit TRBD1. Germline V lookup: CDR1 MNHEY, CDR2 SMNVEV (reference sequence). The CDR3 sequence is 15 residues long. With V trimmed by 5 bases and J by 2 bases, 5 bases remained unmatched. The CDR3 reads CASSARDRGNYGYTF. The CDR3, as DNA: TGTGCCAGCAGTGCCAGGGACAGGGGAAACTATGGCTACACCTTC.

This clone was counted between two and nine times. The gene calls are TRBV21-1 and TRBJ1-4. TRBV21-1 is a recognized pseudogene. The CDR3 contains 12 residues. CDR3 coding DNA: TGTGCCAGCAGCCGGGGAGAGGAAAAACTGTTTTTT. This gives the protein CASSRGEEKLFF.

This clone was detected a few times. The genes are TRBV6-5 and TRBJ1-3; 8 bases line up with TRBD1. With V trimmed by 6 bases and J by 5 bases, 9 bases remained unmatched. Germline CDR1 MNHEY, CDR2 SVGAGI. There are 15 residues in the CDR3. The CDR3 region has the DNA TGTGCCAGCAGCATGGGACAGGCCTCCCGAAACACCATATATTTT. Its protein product is CASSMGQASRNTIYF.

The rearrangement links TRBV7-9 to TRBJ2-1, with D tentatively TRBD1 (5 bases). Looked up from germline, CDR1 is SEHNR and CDR2 is FQNEAQ (reference sequence). V was trimmed by 5 bases and J by 3 bases, leaving 23 bases between them. The CDR3 contains 18 residues. In DNA form, the CDR3 reads TGTGCCAGCAGCCCCCCCGAAGCTCCCAGGGTGGTCTACAATGAGCAGTTCTTC. This sequence encodes CASSPPEAPRVVYNEQFF.

This sequence joins TRBV7-3 and TRBJ1-1, with TRBD1 identical over 11 bases. The germline CDR1 and CDR2 sequences are SGHTA and FQGTGA. V shed 2 bases, J shed 4 bases, and the junction held 3 bases outside the gene matches. CDR3 length: 15 amino acids. CDR3 loop: CASSLGQGASTEAFF. In nucleotides, the CDR3 is TGTGCCAGCAGCTTAGGACAGGGGGCTAGCACTGAAGCTTTCTTT.

The gene calls are TRBV5-1 and TRBJ1-4, with D possibly matching TRBD1 (6 bases). The V gene's germline CDR1 is SGHRS and CDR2 YFSETQ. The V end was cut by 4 bases, the J end by 4 bases, with 14 bases between. The CDR3 covers 15 residues. The CDR3 spells CASSPGRTVNEKLFF. The CDR3 coding sequence is TGCGCCAGCAGCCCCGGACGGACAGTTAATGAAAAACTGTTTTTT. Together with reference TRBV5-1 and TRBJ1-4, the CDR3 gives the full variable domain: KAGVTQTPRYLIKTRGQQVTLSCSPISGHRSVSWYQQTPGQGLQFLFEYFSETQRNKGNFPGRFSGRQFSNSRSEMNVSTLELGDSALYLCASSPGRTVNEKLFFGSGTQLSVL.

The chain joins TRBV19 to TRBJ1-1; D is uncertain. Germline V CDR1 and CDR2: LNHDA, SQIVND (reference sequence). V gave up 6 bases and J gave up 0 bases, with 11 bases separating them. This CDR3 is 14 amino acids long. The CDR3 reads CASSPISLNTEAFF. In nucleotides, the CDR3 is TGTGCCAGTAGCCCTATATCTTTGAACACTGAAGCTTTCTTT.

The gene calls are TRBV9 and TRBJ2-1, with D tentatively TRBD1 (6 bases). The germline gives CDR1 SGDLS, CDR2 YYNGEE. Trimming took off 4 bases at V and 5 bases at J, with 19 bases between the two ends. This CDR3 contains 16 residues. The CDR3 is CASSSPKTGANNEQFF. The CDR3 DNA is TGTGCCAGCAGCTCACCTAAGACAGGTGCCAACAATGAGCAGTTCTTC.

This rearrangement joins TRBV19 to TRBJ2-7; the D gene is possibly TRBD1 (5 bases). V dropped 5 bases and J dropped 7 bases, with 9 bases sitting between them. This CDR3 has 11 residues. Per the germline V gene, CDR1 is LNHDA and CDR2 is SQIVND (reference sequence). CDR3 residues: CASSSRQEQYF. CDR3 DNA: TGTGCCAGTAGTTCTAGACAGGAGCAGTACTTC.

The CDR3 here is CATSDWSGTGVGEPQHF. The CDR3 bases are TGTGCCACCAGTGATTGGTCCGGGACAGGGGTTGGCGAGCCCCAGCATTTT. This sequence joins TRBV24-1 and TRBJ1-5; TRBD1 matches at 10 bases. Per germline, CDR1 KGHDR and CDR2 SFDVKD. V lost 2 bases and J lost 8; bases outside the gene matches: 11. The CDR3 runs 17 residues.

The chain couples TRBV7-6 to TRBJ2-5, with TRBD2 as a possible D gene (6 bases). Germline V lookup: CDR1 SGHVS, CDR2 FNYEAQ. CDR3 size: 16 residues. The V end was cut by 2 bases, the J end by 4 bases, with 17 bases between. The CDR3 nucleotides read TGTGCCAGCAGCTTAAGACCCCGGGGGAACGGAGAGACCCAGTACTTC. Protein sequence: CASSLRPRGNGETQYF.

This clone was picked up a small number of times. The rearrangement uses TRBV6-5 and TRBJ2-1; D unclear. V was pared by 6 bases and J by 7 bases, with 7 bases between. CDR3 length: 11 residues. CDR1 is MNHEY, CDR2 SVGAGI, per germline. DNA of the CDR3: TGTGCCAGCAGCCGGAGTAATGAGCAGTTCTTC. It encodes CASSRSNEQFF.

This chain uses TRBV5-1 with TRBJ2-3, with 9 nucleotides matching TRBD2. Germline V gene lookup returns CDR1 SGHRS and CDR2 YFSETQ. This CDR3 is built from 14 residues. The ends lost 4 bases at V and 6 bases at J; junction bases unmatched: 6. For the CDR3, the DNA is TGCGCCAGCAGCAGGACTAGCGTGGGGGATACGCAGTATTTT. Its translation: CASSRTSVGDTQYF.

This chain joins TRBV6-1 and TRBJ1-2; D remains ambiguous. The CDR3 is made up of 13 amino acids. The V and J ends lost 1 base and 6 bases respectively, with 9 bases between them. Germline CDR1 and CDR2: MNHNS and SASEGT. CDR3 DNA: TGTGCCAGCAGTGAAGAGTCCGGGGATGGCTACACCTTC. It translates to CASSEESGDGYTF.

The chain combines TRBV6-5 with TRBJ1-5; D is ambiguous. Trimming pared 2 bases from V and 4 bases from J, leaving 15 bases between. The CDR3 totals 16 residues. CDR1 and CDR2 (germline): MNHEY, SVGAGI. As DNA, the CDR3 is TGTGCCAGCAGTTACGCGGCGGGGAGTCCGAATCAGCCCCAGCATTTT. Its protein is CASSYAAGSPNQPQHF.

The rearrangement joins TRBV29-1 to TRBJ2-3; D is possibly TRBD2 (6 bases). Trimming took off 3 bases at V and 0 bases at J, with 7 bases between the two ends. CDR1 SQVTM and CDR2 ANQGSEA come from the germline V gene. The CDR3 runs 13 residues. CDR3 sequence (DNA): TGCAGCGTTGAGGAGGGTAGCACAGATACGCAGTATTTT. It yields the protein CSVEEGSTDTQYF.

The table lists this clone with a count of one. V gene TRBV10-3 combines with J gene TRBJ1-1, with 10 bases fitting TRBD1. Germline V gives CDR1 ENHRY, CDR2 SYGVKD. Unmatched junction bases numbered 2, after V lost 4 bases and J lost 3 bases. The CDR3 has 14 residues. The chain's CDR3 is CAISGQGAHTEAFF. Written as DNA, the CDR3 is TGTGCCATCAGTGGACAGGGGGCGCACACTGAAGCTTTCTTT.

The chain is built from TRBV27 and TRBJ1-2; D perhaps matches TRBD1 (5 bases). Germline V gene data show CDR1 as MNHEY and CDR2 as SMNVEV (reference sequence). CDR3 length: 13 amino acids. The V end lost 7 bases, the J end lost 4 bases, and 13 bases lay between the germline ends. The CDR3 DNA reads TGTGCCAGCAAACCCGACAGACCCTATGGCTACACCTTC. Translating it yields CASKPDRPYGYTF.

The chain uses TRBV20-1 and TRBJ2-7, with D hard to call. CDR3 length equals 11 residues. CDR1 is DFQATT, CDR2 SNEGSKA, per germline (reference sequence). The germline V and J ends were trimmed by 6 bases and 2 bases, with 8 bases remaining between them. The CDR3, as DNA: TGCAGTGCATGTAACACCTACGAGCAGTACTTC. The encoded protein is CSACNTYEQYF.

This clone was counted between two and nine times. The V gene is TRBV3-1 (or the pseudogene TRBV3-2), the J gene TRBJ1-1; D is ambiguous. The CDR3 is made up of 13 amino acids. Looked up from germline, CDR1 is LGHDT and CDR2 is YNNKEL (reference sequence). The V and J ends lost 0 bases and 7 bases respectively, with 9 bases between them. CDR3 loop: CASSQEDIGEAFF. CDR3 nucleotides: TGTGCCAGCAGCCAAGAAGACATAGGTGAAGCTTTCTTT.